The 23 T cell receptor beta chains listed next were all sequenced from one sample in a study of PD-L1 blockade in urothelial cancer. Measured with immunoSEQ multiplex PCR; TCRdb has only the in-frame clones, and not every one. Of 70,000 to 100,000 clones detected, about four fifths appear once; the ten largest clones hold over 2%. Time point here: pretreatment peripheral blood. Sequencing used PBMCs, obtained around atezolizumab (anti-PD-L1) treatment. These receptors originate from a man aged 55 to 69 with urothelial cancer.

Here the CDR3 DNA reads TGTGCCAGCAGTAGAACCGACAGGGGGCAGTACTTC. Its translation: CASSRTDRGQYF. This chain uses TRBV27 with TRBJ2-7, with 8 bases identical to TRBD1. This CDR3 comprises 12 residues. Unmatched junction bases numbered 6, after V lost 5 bases and J lost 9 bases. The V gene's germline CDR1 is MNHEY and CDR2 SMNVEV (reference sequence).

J is TRBJ2-7 and V is TRBV28; tentatively, D is TRBD2 (6 bases). V was trimmed by 7 bases and J by 4 bases, leaving 14 bases between them. CDR3 size: 13 residues. Germline-derived CDR1 and CDR2 are MDHEN and SYDVKM. The chain's CDR3 is CASIGGLRYEQYF. The CDR3 nucleotides are TGTGCCAGCATTGGGGGGTTACGTTACGAGCAGTACTTC.

The chain joins TRBV5-5 to TRBJ2-1; D gene ambiguous. Germline CDR1 and CDR2: SGHKS and YYEKEE (reference sequence). CDR3 length equals 14 residues. V was shortened by 1 base and J by 4 bases, with 9 bases between the two germline ends. In DNA form, the CDR3 reads TGTGCCAGCAGCTTGCAGAAGAATTACAATGAGCAGTTCTTC. Its protein product is CASSLQKNYNEQFF.

The V call is TRBV12-5, the J call TRBJ2-7; perhaps TRBD2 as D (6 bases). Germline-derived CDR1 and CDR2 are LGHNT and FRNRAP. The CDR3 sequence is 16 residues long. Deletions cut 7 bases from V and 3 bases from J, with 22 bases between. The chain's CDR3 is CASALRTGTQIYEQYF. In DNA form, the CDR3 reads TGTGCTAGTGCTCTTAGGACCGGGACTCAGATCTACGAGCAGTACTTC. The whole variable domain, remainder taken from reference TRBV12-5 and TRBJ2-7, is DARVTQTPRHKVTEMGQEVTMRCQPILGHNTVFWYRQTMMQGLELLAYFRNRAPLDDSGMPKDRFSAEMPDATLATLKIQPSEPRDSAVYFCASALRTGTQIYEQYFGPGTRLTVT.

CDR3: CASSFHYGASGNTIYF. As DNA, the CDR3 is TGCGCCAGCAGCTTCCACTACGGCGCCTCTGGAAACACCATATATTTT. This sequence joins TRBV5-1 and TRBJ1-3, with no clear D. From germline, CDR1 is SGHRS and CDR2 YFSETQ. The CDR3 is 16 residues long. With 2 bases removed from V and 0 bases from J, the gap between germline ends came to 12 bases. Combining the CDR3 with reference TRBV5-1 and TRBJ1-3 gives the whole variable domain KAGVTQTPRYLIKTRGQQVTLSCSPISGHRSVSWYQQTPGQGLQFLFEYFSETQRNKGNFPGRFSGRQFSNSRSEMNVSTLELGDSALYLCASSFHYGASGNTIYFGEGSWLTVV.

The chain carries TRBV7-3 and TRBJ2-5, with D uncertain. Germline V CDR1 and CDR2: SGHTA, FQGTGA. The CDR3 runs to 13 residues. V was pared by 2 bases and J by 1 base, with 5 bases between. CDR3 DNA sequence: TGTGCCAGCAGCTTATCGCGCCAAGAGACCCAGTACTTC. Amino acid sequence: CASSLSRQETQYF.

The V gene is TRBV29-1, the J gene TRBJ1-4; D not certain. CDR1 is SQVTM and CDR2 is ANQGSEA in the germline V gene. The V end was cut by 7 bases, the J end by 0 bases, with 12 bases between. The CDR3 extends over 14 amino acids. The CDR3 region has the DNA TGCAGCGCCACAACATTTTCAACTAATGAAAAACTGTTTTTT. It specifies CSATTFSTNEKLFF.

The rearrangement joins TRBV6-5 to TRBJ1-1, with 7 bases lining up with TRBD1. The trim removed 4 bases at V and 2 bases at J, leaving 4 bases unmatched. The V gene's germline CDR1 is MNHEY and CDR2 SVGAGI. This CDR3 comprises 14 residues. CDR3 nucleotides: TGTGCCAGCAGTTCGCCAGGGGGTAACACTGAAGCTTTCTTT. Its protein is CASSSPGGNTEAFF.

This chain links TRBV7-2 with TRBJ2-3, with 10 nucleotides matching TRBD1. V dropped 0 bases and J dropped 2; count of bases not matched to a gene: 2. Germline V gives CDR1 SGHTA, CDR2 FQGNSA. The CDR3 runs 16 residues. The CDR3 spells CASSLAGQGVTDTQYF. The CDR3 nucleotides read TGTGCCAGCAGCTTAGCCGGACAGGGGGTCACAGATACGCAGTATTTT.

The V and J genes are TRBV4-1 and TRBJ2-3; 10 nucleotides line up with TRBD2. The CDR3 is made up of 16 amino acids. J was trimmed by 1 base and V by 0 bases; bases with no gene match: 1. CDR1 is MGHRA, CDR2 YSYEKL, per germline. The CDR3 region is CASSQELAGGTDTQYF. The CDR3, as DNA: TGCGCCAGCAGCCAAGAGCTAGCGGGGGGCACAGATACGCAGTATTTT.

The V call is TRBV2, the J call TRBJ1-6; unclear D gene. The germline V gene encodes CDR1 SNHLY and CDR2 FYNNEI. The CDR3 length is 13 residues. The V end lost 4 bases, the J end lost 10 bases, and 11 bases lay between the germline ends. The chain's CDR3 is CASSGGSRSPLHF. DNA for the CDR3: TGTGCCAGCAGTGGTGGTTCTAGGTCACCCCTCCACTTT. Supplemented by reference TRBV2 and TRBJ1-6, the full variable domain reads EPEVTQTPSHQVTQMGQEVILRCVPISNHLYFYWYRQILGQKVEFLVSFYNNEISEKSEIFDDQFSVERPDGSNFTLKIRSTKLEDSAMYFCASSGGSRSPLHFGNGTRLTVT.

The chain combines TRBV5-6 with TRBJ1-1; D not resolved. The CDR3 contains 12 residues. Per the germline V gene, CDR1 is SGHDT and CDR2 is YYEEEE. With 3 bases removed from V and 7 bases from J, the gap between germline ends came to 10 bases. The CDR3 loop is CASSSRGYEAFF. The CDR3 DNA follows: TGTGCCAGCAGCTCTAGAGGCTATGAAGCTTTCTTT.

The V call is TRBV13, the J call TRBJ2-1; D is undetermined. The germline V gene has CDR1 PRHDT and CDR2 FYEKMQ (reference sequence). The CDR3 sequence is 15 residues long. Deletions cut 2 bases from V and 5 bases from J, with 13 bases between. Here the CDR3 DNA reads TGTGCCAGCAGCTTAAAGGAACTGCGGCACAATGAGCAGTTCTTC. This translates into CASSLKELRHNEQFF.

Remarks on this clone: One end of the junction varies from germline; a read error may be responsible. The rearrangement joins TRBV7-9 to TRBJ1-1; 8 bases are shared with TRBD1. Germline V lookup: CDR1 SEHNR, CDR2 FQNEAQ (reference sequence). The CDR3 covers 13 residues. The CDR3 DNA reads TGTGCCAGCAGCTCCAGGGGGCGGACTGGAGCTTTCTTT. This sequence encodes CASSSRGRTGAFF.

V and J are TRBV4-1 and TRBJ1-2; D is undetermined. The germline gives CDR1 MGHRA, CDR2 YSYEKL. Trimming removed 2 bases from V and 3 bases from J, with 7 bases in between. The CDR3 covers 13 residues. The CDR3 region has the DNA TGCGCCAGCAGCCAATTTGCGGACTATGGCTACACCTTC. Translation: CASSQFADYGYTF.

V is TRBV10-2 and J is TRBJ1-3, with 8 bases aligning to TRBD1. The CDR3 extends over 14 amino acids. The J segment lost 2 bases and the V segment lost 4 bases, leaving 1 base of the junction unmatched. Germline CDR1 is WSHSY and CDR2 is SAAADI. The CDR3 sequence is CASSGTGTGNTIYF. As DNA, the CDR3 is TGCGCCAGCAGTGGGACAGGGACTGGAAACACCATATATTTT.

This sequence joins TRBV28 and TRBJ1-1; D might be TRBD1 (5 bases). Per the germline V gene, CDR1 is MDHEN and CDR2 is SYDVKM. The CDR3 is 13 amino acids. Trimming cost V 6 bases and J 4 bases, with 12 bases left between them. CDR3 protein: CASRMGGATEAFF. The CDR3 DNA reads as TGTGCCAGCAGAATGGGAGGGGCCACTGAAGCTTTCTTT.

The sample holds one count of this clone. The chain links TRBV25-1 to TRBJ1-5; D is perhaps TRBD1 (6 bases). Germline lookup yields CDR1 MGHDK and CDR2 SYGVNS. The CDR3 extends over 15 amino acids. V was cut by 5 bases and J by 0 bases, with 11 bases left in between. The CDR3 DNA follows: TGTGCCAGCAGTACGGACAGTACTAGCAATCAGCCCCAGCATTTT. Protein product: CASSTDSTSNQPQHF. The whole variable domain, filled in from reference TRBV25-1 and TRBJ1-5, reads EADIYQTPRYLVIGTGKKITLECSQTMGHDKMYWYQQDPGMELHLIHYSYGVNSTEKGDLSSESTVSRIRTEHFPLTLESARPSHTSQYLCASSTDSTSNQPQHFGDGTRLSIL.

This sequence joins TRBV7-8 and TRBJ1-3; D gene unclear. CDR1 is SGHVS, CDR2 FQNEAQ, per germline. CDR3 length equals 14 residues. The germline V and J ends were trimmed by 1 base and 4 bases, with 8 bases remaining between them. DNA of the CDR3: TGTGCCAGCAGCTTAGATTACTCGGGAAACACCATATATTTT. Translated, it gives CASSLDYSGNTIYF.

The rearrangement uses TRBV28 and TRBJ2-7; 10 bases align to TRBD1. Germline V lookup: CDR1 MDHEN, CDR2 SYDVKM. The CDR3 has 14 residues. Losses at the gene ends were 6 bases for V and 0 bases for J; bases not matched to a gene: 2. The CDR3 sequence is CASSWTGGSYEQYF. In DNA form, the CDR3 reads TGTGCCAGCAGCTGGACAGGGGGCTCCTACGAGCAGTACTTC.

The chain recombines TRBV5-4 with TRBJ2-3; the D gene is possibly TRBD1 (6 bases). The V end lost 5 bases, the J end lost 1 base, and 14 bases lay between the germline ends. Germline CDR1 reads SGHNT; CDR2 reads YYREEE (reference sequence). The CDR3 contains 15 residues. CDR3 region: CASRQQGPRTDTQYF. As DNA, the CDR3 is TGTGCCAGCAGACAACAGGGACCCCGCACAGATACGCAGTATTTT.

J is TRBJ2-7 and V is TRBV7-2; D not certain. Between the trimmed V and J ends, which lost 5 bases and 3 bases, there was a span of 5 bases. The CDR3 contains 11 residues. The V gene's germline CDR1 is SGHTA and CDR2 FQGNSA. For the CDR3, the DNA is TGTGCCAGCAGCCTACTCTACGAGCAGTACTTC. Its protein product is CASSLLYEQYF.

The chain couples TRBV5-1 to TRBJ2-3; 7 bases map to TRBD1. This CDR3 contains 16 residues. Germline trimming cut 4 bases from V and 2 bases from J; bases unmatched to any gene: 10. Germline CDR1 and CDR2: SGHRS and YFSETQ. CDR3 region: CASSQVTGWITDTQYF. CDR3 in DNA: TGCGCCAGCAGCCAGGTGACAGGGTGGATCACAGATACGCAGTATTTT.